This passage covers 10 T cell receptor beta chains from one sample sequenced in a study of blood T cell repertoires in COVID-19. TCRdb's copy holds only in-frame clones and misses some; the assay was immunoSEQ multiplex PCR. The sample consists of over 150,000 clones, about 80% of them appearing once. What was sequenced was PBMCs or T cells enriched from blood (not recorded which). The receptors stem from a man in his forties who had recovered from COVID-19.

The chain uses TRBV5-1 and TRBJ2-3; TRBD1 agrees at 10 bases. The CDR3 is made up of 14 amino acids. V trimming: 7 bases; J trimming: 6 bases; junction bases outside the gene matches: 8. Looked up from germline, CDR1 is SGHRS and CDR2 is YFSETQ. The DNA of the CDR3 is TGCGCCAGCGAAGACAGGGGGCTTGGGGATACGCAGTATTTT. It translates to CASEDRGLGDTQYF.

Only one count was recorded for this clone. The V and J genes are TRBV5-6 and TRBJ2-5; TRBD2 matches 7 bases. Germline CDR1 reads SGHDT; CDR2 reads YYEEEE. CDR3 length equals 16 residues. J gave up 4 bases and V 1 base, and 10 bases lay outside the gene matches. The CDR3 is CASSLPILGRGETQYF. CDR3 nucleotide sequence: TGTGCCAGCAGCTTGCCTATACTAGGGAGGGGAGAGACCCAGTACTTC.

This sequence joins TRBV2 and TRBJ1-6; 10 nucleotides match TRBD1. Trimming removed 9 bases from V and 0 bases from J; junction bases left unmatched: 14. The CDR3 extends over 19 amino acids. Germline V gene data show CDR1 as SNHLY and CDR2 as FYNNEI. DNA of the CDR3: TGTGCCAGGTACTTTTGGGACAGGGGTCGGAGCTCCTATAATTCACCCCTCCACTTT. Translated: CARYFWDRGRSSYNSPLHF.

The chain combines TRBV28 with TRBJ1-1; TRBD1 matches at 7 bases. The CDR3 runs 14 residues. Germline CDR1 and CDR2: MDHEN and SYDVKM. Losses at the gene ends were 4 bases for V and 4 bases for J; bases not matched to a gene: 6. The CDR3 DNA sequence: TGTGCCAGCAGTTCGAACACAGGGGTCACTGAAGCTTTCTTT. It translates to CASSSNTGVTEAFF.

This chain links TRBV18 with TRBJ2-7; D not certain. In germline, CDR1 is KGHSH, CDR2 LQKENI. The CDR3 spans 16 residues. V was cut by 6 bases and J by 0 bases, with 18 bases left in between. CDR3 sequence: CASSPRIDANSYEQYF. Here the CDR3 DNA reads TGTGCCAGCTCTCCGCGGATCGACGCCAACTCCTACGAGCAGTACTTC. The full variable domain, its missing parts supplied by reference TRBV18 and TRBJ2-7, is NAGVMQNPRHLVRRRGQEARLRCSPMKGHSHVYWYRQLPEEGLKFMVYLQKENIIDESGMPKERFSAEFPKEGPSILRIQQVVRGDSAAYFCASSPRIDANSYEQYFGPGTRLTVT.

The rearrangement joins TRBV7-3 to TRBJ2-7, with 7 bases fitting TRBD2. Per the germline V gene, CDR1 is SGHTA and CDR2 is FQGTGA. CDR3 length: 14 amino acids. V shed 8 bases and J 0 bases; nucleotides not matched to a gene: 7. The CDR3 region is CASGPGGLSYEQYF. CDR3 DNA sequence: TGTGCCAGCGGACCGGGGGGTCTCTCCTACGAGCAGTACTTC.

The chain carries TRBV19 and TRBJ2-3; TRBD1 is a possible D gene (6 bases). CDR3 length: 15 amino acids. Looked up from germline, CDR1 is LNHDA and CDR2 is SQIVND (reference sequence). The V and J ends lost 7 bases and 6 bases respectively, with 20 bases between them. This CDR3 reads CASTTWGQGSDTQYF. The CDR3 bases are TGTGCCAGTACCACATGGGGGCAGGGCAGCGATACGCAGTATTTT.

This sequence joins TRBV5-1 and TRBJ2-2; D is unclear. Trimming left V 4 bases short and J 7 bases short, with 11 bases between. The germline V gene encodes CDR1 SGHRS and CDR2 YFSETQ. The CDR3 is 13 amino acids. The CDR3 sequence is CASSLATGGELFF. DNA of the CDR3: TGCGCCAGCAGCCTTGCTACTGGCGGGGAGCTGTTTTTT.

This clone has only one observation. V gene TRBV27 combines with J gene TRBJ2-1; no reliable D call. The CDR3 covers 14 residues. Germline CDR1 MNHEY, CDR2 SMNVEV (reference sequence). V was clipped by 3 bases and J by 9 bases, with 15 bases between them. The CDR3 sequence: CASSFERPNTEQFF. CDR3 nucleotide sequence: TGTGCCAGCAGTTTCGAGCGACCCAACACTGAGCAGTTCTTC.

Comment on this clone: The junction departs from germline at one end; a sequencing error may be responsible. This chain joins TRBV5-4 and TRBJ2-3; TRBD2 is a possible D gene (5 bases). This CDR3 region has 12 residues. CDR1 and CDR2 (germline): SGHNT, YYREEE (reference sequence). The CDR3 DNA follows: TGTGCCAGCAGCTTGGATTCGTCCCGGCGGGATTTT. It codes for CASSLDSSRRDF.